This TCR beta chain was profiled in a study of cytomegalovirus exposure and HLA in healthy donors. Study-level information: From about 170 million T cells, an earlier analysis saw roughly 100 million unique TCR beta sequences.

Study-wide results and caveats: Altogether, about 160 TCR beta chains were recorded as cytomegalovirus-associated.

13 Jbeta primers and 60 Vbeta primers were used for the PCR. Sequencing used immunoSEQ multiplex PCR; TCRdb keeps in-frame clones, though not all of them. The repertoire includes over 45,000 clones, around 82% of them detected once, and over 2% sits in the top ten. Germline-derived CDR1 and CDR2 are MNHNS and SASEGT. The CDR3 has 15 residues. V dropped 6 bases and J dropped 10; count of bases not matched to a gene: 15. This clone was seen a handful of times. The antigen remains unidentified. The chain is built from TRBV6-1 and TRBJ1-1; 9 positions match TRBD1. The origin of this receptor is a boy aged 5 to 17 in good health and CMV-seropositive. The sample taken for sequencing was PBMCs. CDR3 in DNA: TGTGCCAGCAGCGCGTCGGGACAGGGTATAACGAGAGCTTTCTTT. It yields the protein CASSASGQGITRAFF.